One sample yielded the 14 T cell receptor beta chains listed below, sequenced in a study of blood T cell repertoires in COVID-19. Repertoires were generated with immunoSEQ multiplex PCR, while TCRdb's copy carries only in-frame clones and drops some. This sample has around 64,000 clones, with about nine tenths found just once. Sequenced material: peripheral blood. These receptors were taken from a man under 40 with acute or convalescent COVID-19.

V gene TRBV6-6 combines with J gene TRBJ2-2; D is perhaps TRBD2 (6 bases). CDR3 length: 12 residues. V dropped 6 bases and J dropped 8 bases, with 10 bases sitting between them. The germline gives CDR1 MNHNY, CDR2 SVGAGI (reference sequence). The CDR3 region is CASSPGRGELFF. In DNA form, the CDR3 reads TGTGCCAGCAGCCCAGGGAGGGGGGAGCTGTTTTTT.

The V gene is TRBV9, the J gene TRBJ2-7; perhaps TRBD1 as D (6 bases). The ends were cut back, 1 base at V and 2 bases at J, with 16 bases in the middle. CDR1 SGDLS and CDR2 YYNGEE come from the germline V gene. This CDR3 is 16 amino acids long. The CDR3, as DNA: TGTGCCAGCAGCGTACCAGAATGGGACACCCCCTACGAGCAGTACGTC. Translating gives CASSVPEWDTPYEQYV.

CDR3 nucleotides: TGTGCCAGCAGTCGCGACAGGTCCCTTTCACCCCTCCACTTT. This sequence encodes CASSRDRSLSPLHF. This sequence joins TRBV6-5 and TRBJ1-6; tentatively, D is TRBD1 (6 bases). Trimming shortened V by 5 bases and J by 9 bases, and 14 bases separated the two germline ends. The CDR3 is 14 amino acids. Germline CDR1 reads MNHEY; CDR2 reads SVGAGI.

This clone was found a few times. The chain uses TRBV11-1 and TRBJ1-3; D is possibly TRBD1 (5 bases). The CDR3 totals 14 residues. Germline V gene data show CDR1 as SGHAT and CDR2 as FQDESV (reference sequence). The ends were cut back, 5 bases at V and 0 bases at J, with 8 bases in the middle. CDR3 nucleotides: TGTGCCAGCAGCCCGGACATCTCTGGAAACACCATATATTTT. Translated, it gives CASSPDISGNTIYF.

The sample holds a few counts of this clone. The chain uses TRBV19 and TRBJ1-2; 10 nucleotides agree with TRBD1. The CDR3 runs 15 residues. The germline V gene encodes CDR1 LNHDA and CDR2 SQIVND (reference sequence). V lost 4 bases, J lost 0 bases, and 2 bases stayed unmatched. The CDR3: CASSKGQGTNYGYTF. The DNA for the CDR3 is TGTGCCAGTAGTAAGGGACAGGGGACTAACTATGGCTACACCTTC.

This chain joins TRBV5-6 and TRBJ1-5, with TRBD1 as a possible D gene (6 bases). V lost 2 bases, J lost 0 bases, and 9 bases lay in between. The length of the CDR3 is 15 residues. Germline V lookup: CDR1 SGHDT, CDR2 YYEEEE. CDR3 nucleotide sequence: TGTGCCAGCAGCTTTACAGGGAATAGCAATCAGCCCCAGCATTTT. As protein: CASSFTGNSNQPQHF. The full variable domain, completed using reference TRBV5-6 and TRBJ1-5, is DAGVTQSPTHLIKTRGQQVTLRCSPKSGHDTVSWYQQALGQGPQFIFQYYEEEERQRGNFPDRFSGHQFPNYSSELNVNALLLGDSALYLCASSFTGNSNQPQHFGDGTRLSIL.

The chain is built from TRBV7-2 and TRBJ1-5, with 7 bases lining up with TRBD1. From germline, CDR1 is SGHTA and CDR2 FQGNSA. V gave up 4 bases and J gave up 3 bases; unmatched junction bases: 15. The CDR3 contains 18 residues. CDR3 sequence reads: CASSSHKQGGHPNQPQHF. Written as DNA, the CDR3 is TGTGCCAGCAGCTCACACAAGCAGGGGGGTCACCCCAATCAGCCCCAGCATTTT.

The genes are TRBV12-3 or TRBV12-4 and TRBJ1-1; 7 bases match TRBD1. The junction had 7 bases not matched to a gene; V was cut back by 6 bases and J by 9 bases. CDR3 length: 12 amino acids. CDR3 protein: CASSPTGRQAFF. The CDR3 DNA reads TGTGCCAGCAGCCCGACAGGGCGCCAAGCTTTCTTT.

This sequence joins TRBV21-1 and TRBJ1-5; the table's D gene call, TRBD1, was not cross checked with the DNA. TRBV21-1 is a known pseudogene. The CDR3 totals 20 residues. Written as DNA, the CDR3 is TGTGCCAGCAGCAAATCACCTAAGGACACAGGGGGCAGGGGCAATCAGCCCCAGCATTTT. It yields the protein CASSKSPKDTGGRGNQPQHF.

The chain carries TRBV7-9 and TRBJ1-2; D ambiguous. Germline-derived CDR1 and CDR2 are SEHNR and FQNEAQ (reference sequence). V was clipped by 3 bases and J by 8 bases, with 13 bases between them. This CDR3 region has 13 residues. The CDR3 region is CASSFARAGGYTF. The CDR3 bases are TGTGCCAGCAGCTTTGCGAGGGCCGGGGGCTACACCTTC.

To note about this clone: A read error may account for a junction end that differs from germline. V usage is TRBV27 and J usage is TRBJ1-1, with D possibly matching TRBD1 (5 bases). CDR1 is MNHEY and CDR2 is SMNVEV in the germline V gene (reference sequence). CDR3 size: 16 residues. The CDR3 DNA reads TGTGCCAGCAGTTTTTCTTTTCGGACGGGACTTACTGAATCTTTCTTT. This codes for CASSFSFRTGLTESFF.

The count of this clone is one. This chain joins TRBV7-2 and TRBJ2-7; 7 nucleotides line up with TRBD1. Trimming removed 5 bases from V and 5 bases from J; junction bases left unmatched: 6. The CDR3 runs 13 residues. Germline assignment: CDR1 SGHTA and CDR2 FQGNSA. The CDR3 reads CASSQQGQDEQYF. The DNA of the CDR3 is TGTGCCAGCAGCCAGCAAGGACAGGACGAGCAGTACTTC.

Written as DNA, the CDR3 is TGTGCCAGCAGCTTAAATTTTCGGGGTAGCACAGATACGCAGTATTTT. It yields the protein CASSLNFRGSTDTQYF. The rearrangement links TRBV7-2 to TRBJ2-3; maybe TRBD2 (5 bases). Germline assignment: CDR1 SGHTA and CDR2 FQGNSA. V lost 2 bases and J 0 bases, leaving 12 bases between the germline ends. The CDR3 runs to 16 residues.

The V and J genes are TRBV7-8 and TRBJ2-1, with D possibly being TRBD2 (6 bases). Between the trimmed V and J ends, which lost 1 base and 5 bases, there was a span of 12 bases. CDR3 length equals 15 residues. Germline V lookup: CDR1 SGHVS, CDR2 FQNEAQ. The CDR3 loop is CASSLEGEDDNEQFF. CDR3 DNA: TGTGCCAGCAGCTTAGAAGGGGAGGACGACAATGAGCAGTTCTTC.